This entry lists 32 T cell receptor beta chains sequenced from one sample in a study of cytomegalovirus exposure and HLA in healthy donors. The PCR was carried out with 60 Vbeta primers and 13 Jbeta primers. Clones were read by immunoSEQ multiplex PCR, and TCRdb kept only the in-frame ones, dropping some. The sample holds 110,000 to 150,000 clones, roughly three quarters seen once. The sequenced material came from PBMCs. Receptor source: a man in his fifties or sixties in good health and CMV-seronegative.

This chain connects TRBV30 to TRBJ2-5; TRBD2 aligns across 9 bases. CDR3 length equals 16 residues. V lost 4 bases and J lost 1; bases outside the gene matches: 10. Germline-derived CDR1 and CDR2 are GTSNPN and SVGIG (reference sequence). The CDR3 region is CAWTTGAGGPQETQYF. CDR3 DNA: TGTGCCTGGACCACCGGGGCGGGAGGGCCCCAAGAGACCCAGTACTTC.

The CDR3 DNA follows: TGTGCCAGCAGTTCCTCCGGACTTACCTACGAGCAGTACTTC. The encoded protein is CASSSSGLTYEQYF. V gene TRBV6-5 combines with J gene TRBJ2-7, with D tentatively TRBD2 (5 bases). Germline loops: CDR1 MNHEY, CDR2 SVGAGI. The ends were cut back, 4 bases at V and 2 bases at J, with 12 bases in the middle. This CDR3 spans 14 amino acids.

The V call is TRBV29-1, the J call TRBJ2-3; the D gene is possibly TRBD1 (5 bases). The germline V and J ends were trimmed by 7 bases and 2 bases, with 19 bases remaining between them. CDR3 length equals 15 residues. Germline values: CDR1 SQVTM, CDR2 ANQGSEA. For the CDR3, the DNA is TGCAGCGCTTCCGAACCTAGGGGCTTCACAGATACGCAGTATTTT. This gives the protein CSASEPRGFTDTQYF.

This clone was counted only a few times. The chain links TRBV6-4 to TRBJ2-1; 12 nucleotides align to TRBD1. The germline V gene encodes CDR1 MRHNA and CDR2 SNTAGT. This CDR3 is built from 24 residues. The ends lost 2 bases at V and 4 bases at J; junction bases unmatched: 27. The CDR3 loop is CASSDLIGTGGKKSLLGAYNEQFF. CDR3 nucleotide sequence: TGTGCCAGCAGTGACCTTATTGGGACAGGGGGCAAAAAATCGCTTCTGGGCGCTTACAATGAGCAGTTCTTC.

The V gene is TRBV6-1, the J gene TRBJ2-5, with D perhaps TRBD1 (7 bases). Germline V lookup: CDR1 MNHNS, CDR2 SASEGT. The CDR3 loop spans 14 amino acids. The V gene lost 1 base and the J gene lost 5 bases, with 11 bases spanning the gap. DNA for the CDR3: TGTGCCAGCAGTGAAGTGGAGGGGGCGGAGACCCAGTACTTC. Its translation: CASSEVEGAETQYF.

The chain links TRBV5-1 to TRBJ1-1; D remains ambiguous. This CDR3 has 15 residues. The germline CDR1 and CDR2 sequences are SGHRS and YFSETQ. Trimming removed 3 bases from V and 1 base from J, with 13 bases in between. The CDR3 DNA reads TGCGCCAGCAGCTCAGCCGGGTCCACGAACACTGAAGCTTTCTTT. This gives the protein CASSSAGSTNTEAFF.

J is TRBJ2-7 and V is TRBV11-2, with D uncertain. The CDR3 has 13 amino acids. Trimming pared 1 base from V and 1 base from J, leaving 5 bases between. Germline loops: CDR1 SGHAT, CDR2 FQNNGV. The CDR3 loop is CASSLVQSYEQYF. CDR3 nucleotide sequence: TGTGCCAGCAGCTTAGTACAGTCCTACGAGCAGTACTTC.

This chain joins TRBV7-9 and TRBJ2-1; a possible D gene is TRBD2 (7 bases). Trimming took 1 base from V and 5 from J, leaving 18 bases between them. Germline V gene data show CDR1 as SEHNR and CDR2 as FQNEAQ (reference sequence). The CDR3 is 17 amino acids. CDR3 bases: TGTGCCAGCAGCTTAGATCGGGCGGGGGCCGCCGACAATGAGCAGTTCTTC. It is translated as CASSLDRAGAADNEQFF.

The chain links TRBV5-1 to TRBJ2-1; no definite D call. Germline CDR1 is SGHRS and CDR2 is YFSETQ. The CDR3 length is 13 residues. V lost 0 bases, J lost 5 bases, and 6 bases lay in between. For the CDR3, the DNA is TGCGCCAGCAGCTTGGGGGCAGACAATGAGCAGTTCTTC. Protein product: CASSLGADNEQFF.

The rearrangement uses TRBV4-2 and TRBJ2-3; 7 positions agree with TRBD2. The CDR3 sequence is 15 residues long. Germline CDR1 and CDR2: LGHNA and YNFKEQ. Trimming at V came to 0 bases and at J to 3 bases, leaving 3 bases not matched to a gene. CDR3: CASSQEGGRTDTQYF. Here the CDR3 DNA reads TGTGCCAGCAGCCAAGAAGGCGGGAGAACAGATACGCAGTATTTT.

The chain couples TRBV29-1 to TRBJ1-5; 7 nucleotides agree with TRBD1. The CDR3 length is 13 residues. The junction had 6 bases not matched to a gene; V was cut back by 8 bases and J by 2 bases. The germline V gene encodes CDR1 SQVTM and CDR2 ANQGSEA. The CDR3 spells CSIQGDGNQPQHF. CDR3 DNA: TGCAGCATTCAGGGGGACGGCAATCAGCCCCAGCATTTT.

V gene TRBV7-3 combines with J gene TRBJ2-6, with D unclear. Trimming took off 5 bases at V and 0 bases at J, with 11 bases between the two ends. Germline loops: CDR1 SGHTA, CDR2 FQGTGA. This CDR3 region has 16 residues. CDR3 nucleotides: TGTGCCAGCAGCCCTATTCTCCGCTCTGGGGCCAACGTCCTGACTTTC. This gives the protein CASSPILRSGANVLTF.

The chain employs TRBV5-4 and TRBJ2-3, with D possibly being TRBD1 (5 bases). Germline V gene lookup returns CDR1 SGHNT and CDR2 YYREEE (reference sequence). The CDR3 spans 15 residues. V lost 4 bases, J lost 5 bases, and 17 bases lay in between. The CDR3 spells CASSGAQGSRDTQYF. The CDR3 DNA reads TGTGCCAGCAGCGGGGCGCAGGGTTCCAGAGATACGCAGTATTTT.

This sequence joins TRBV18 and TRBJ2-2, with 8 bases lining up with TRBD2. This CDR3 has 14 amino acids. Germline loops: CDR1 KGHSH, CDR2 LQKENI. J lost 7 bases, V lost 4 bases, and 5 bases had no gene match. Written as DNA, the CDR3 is TGTGCCAGCTCACAGGGAAGCGGGAGCGGGGAGCTGTTTTTT. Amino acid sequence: CASSQGSGSGELFF.

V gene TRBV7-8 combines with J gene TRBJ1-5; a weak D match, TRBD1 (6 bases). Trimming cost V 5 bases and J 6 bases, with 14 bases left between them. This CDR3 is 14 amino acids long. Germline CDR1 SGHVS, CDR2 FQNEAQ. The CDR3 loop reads CASSVGAPGQPQHF. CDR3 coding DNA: TGTGCCAGCAGCGTGGGGGCGCCAGGTCAGCCCCAGCATTTT.

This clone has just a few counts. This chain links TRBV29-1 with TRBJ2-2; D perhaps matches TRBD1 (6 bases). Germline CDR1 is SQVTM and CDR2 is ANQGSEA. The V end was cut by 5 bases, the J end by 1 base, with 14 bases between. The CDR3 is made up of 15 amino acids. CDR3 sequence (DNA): TGCAGCGTTTTTTCCGGGACACAGAACACCGGGGAGCTGTTTTTT. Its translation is CSVFSGTQNTGELFF.

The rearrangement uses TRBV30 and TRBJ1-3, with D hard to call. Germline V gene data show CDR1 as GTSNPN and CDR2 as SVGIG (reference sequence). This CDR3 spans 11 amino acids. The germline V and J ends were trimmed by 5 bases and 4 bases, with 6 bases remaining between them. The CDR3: CAWARGNTIYF. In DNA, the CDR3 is TGTGCCTGGGCACGGGGAAACACCATATATTTT.

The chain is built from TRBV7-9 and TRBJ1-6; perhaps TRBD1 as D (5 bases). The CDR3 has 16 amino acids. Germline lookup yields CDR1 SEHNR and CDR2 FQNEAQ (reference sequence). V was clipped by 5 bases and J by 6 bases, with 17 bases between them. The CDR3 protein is CASSLGLRSLNSPLHF. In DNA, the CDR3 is TGTGCCAGCAGCCTGGGACTAAGAAGCCTTAATTCACCCCTCCACTTT.

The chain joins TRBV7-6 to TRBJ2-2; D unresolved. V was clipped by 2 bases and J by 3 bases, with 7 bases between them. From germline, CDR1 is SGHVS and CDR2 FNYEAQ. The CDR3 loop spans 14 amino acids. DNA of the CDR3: TGTGCCAGCAGCTTAATGGCAGACACCGGGGAGCTGTTTTTT. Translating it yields CASSLMADTGELFF.

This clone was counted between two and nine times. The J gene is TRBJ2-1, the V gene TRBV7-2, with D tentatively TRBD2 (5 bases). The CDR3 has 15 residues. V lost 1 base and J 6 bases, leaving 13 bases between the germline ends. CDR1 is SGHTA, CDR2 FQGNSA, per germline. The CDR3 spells CASSLEPGVGNEQFF. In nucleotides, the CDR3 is TGTGCCAGCAGCTTAGAACCCGGGGTGGGCAATGAGCAGTTCTTC. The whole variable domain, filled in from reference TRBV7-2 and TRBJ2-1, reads GAGVSQSPSNKVTEKGKDVELRCDPISGHTALYWYRQSLGQGLEFLIYFQGNSAPDKSGLPSDRFSAERTGGSVSTLTIQRTQQEDSAVYLCASSLEPGVGNEQFFGPGTRLTVL.

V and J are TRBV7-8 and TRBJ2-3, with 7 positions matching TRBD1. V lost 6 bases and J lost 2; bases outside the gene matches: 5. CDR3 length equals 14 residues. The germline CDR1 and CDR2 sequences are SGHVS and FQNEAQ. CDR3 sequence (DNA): TGTGCCAGCAGGTACAGGGGAATCACAGATACGCAGTATTTT. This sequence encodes CASRYRGITDTQYF.

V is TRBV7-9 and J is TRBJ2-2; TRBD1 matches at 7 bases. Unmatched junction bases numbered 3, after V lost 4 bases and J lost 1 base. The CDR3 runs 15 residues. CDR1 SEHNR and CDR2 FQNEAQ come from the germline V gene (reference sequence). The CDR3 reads CASSSGTENTGELFF. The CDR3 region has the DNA TGTGCCAGCAGCTCCGGGACAGAGAACACCGGGGAGCTGTTTTTT. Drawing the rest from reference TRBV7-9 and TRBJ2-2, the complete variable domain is DTGVSQNPRHKITKRGQNVTFRCDPISEHNRLYWYRQTLGQGPEFLTYFQNEAQLEKSRLLSDRFSAERPKGSFSTLEIQRTEQGDSAMYLCASSSGTENTGELFFGEGSRLTVL.

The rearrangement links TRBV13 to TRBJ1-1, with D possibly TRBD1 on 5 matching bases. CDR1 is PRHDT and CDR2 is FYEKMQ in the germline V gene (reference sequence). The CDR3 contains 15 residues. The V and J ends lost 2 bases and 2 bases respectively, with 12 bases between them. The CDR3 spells CASSLQGLLNTEAFF. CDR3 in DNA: TGTGCCAGCAGCTTACAGGGACTCCTTAACACTGAAGCTTTCTTT.

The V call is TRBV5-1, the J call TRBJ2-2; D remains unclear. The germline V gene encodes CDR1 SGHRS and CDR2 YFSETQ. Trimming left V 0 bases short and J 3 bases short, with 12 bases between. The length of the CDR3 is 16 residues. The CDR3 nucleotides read TGCGCCAGCAGCTTGGACTCGACTGTGGACACCGGGGAGCTGTTTTTT. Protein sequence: CASSLDSTVDTGELFF.

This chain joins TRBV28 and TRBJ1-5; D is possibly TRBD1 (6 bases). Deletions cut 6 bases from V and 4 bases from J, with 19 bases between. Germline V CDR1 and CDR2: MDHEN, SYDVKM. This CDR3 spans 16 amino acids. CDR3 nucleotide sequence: TGTGCCAGCAGCGCCCCCTACAGGGCTTCAAATCAGCCCCAGCATTTT. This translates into CASSAPYRASNQPQHF.

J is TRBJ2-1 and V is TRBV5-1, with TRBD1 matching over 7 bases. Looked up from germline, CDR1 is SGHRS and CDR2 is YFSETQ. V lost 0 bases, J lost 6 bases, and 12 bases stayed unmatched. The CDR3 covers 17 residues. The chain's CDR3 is CASSLAPATGFSNEQFF. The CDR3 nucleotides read TGCGCCAGCAGCTTGGCCCCCGCGACAGGGTTTTCCAATGAGCAGTTCTTC. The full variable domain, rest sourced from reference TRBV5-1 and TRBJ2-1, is KAGVTQTPRYLIKTRGQQVTLSCSPISGHRSVSWYQQTPGQGLQFLFEYFSETQRNKGNFPGRFSGRQFSNSRSEMNVSTLELGDSALYLCASSLAPATGFSNEQFFGPGTRLTVL.

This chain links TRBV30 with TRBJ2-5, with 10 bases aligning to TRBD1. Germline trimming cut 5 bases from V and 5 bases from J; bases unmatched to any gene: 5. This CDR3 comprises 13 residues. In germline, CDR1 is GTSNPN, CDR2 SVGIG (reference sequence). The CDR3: CAWRQGALETQYF. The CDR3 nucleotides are TGTGCCTGGCGACAGGGGGCCTTGGAGACCCAGTACTTC. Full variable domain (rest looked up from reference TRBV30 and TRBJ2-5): SQTIHQWPATLVQPVGSPLSLECTVEGTSNPNLYWYRQAAGRGLQLLFYSVGIGQISSEVPQNLSASRPQDRQFILSSKKLLLSDSGFYLCAWRQGALETQYFGPGTRLLVL.

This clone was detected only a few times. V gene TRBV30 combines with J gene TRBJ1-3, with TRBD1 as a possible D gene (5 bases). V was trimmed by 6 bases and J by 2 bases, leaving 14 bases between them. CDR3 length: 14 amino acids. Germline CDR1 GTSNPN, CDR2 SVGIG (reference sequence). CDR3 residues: CACASGGAGNTIYF. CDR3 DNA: TGTGCCTGCGCAAGCGGGGGGGCTGGAAACACCATATATTTT.

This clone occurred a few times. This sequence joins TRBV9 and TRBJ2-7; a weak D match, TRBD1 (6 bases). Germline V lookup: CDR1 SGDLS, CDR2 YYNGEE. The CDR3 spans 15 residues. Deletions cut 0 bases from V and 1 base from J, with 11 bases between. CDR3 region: CASSVGQGFSYEQYF. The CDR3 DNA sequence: TGTGCCAGCAGCGTAGGGCAGGGGTTTTCCTACGAGCAGTACTTC.

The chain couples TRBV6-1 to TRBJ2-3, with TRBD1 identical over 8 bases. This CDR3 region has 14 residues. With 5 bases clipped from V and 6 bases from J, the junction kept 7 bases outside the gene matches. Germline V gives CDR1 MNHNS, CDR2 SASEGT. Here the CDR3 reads CASSLQGEVDTQYF. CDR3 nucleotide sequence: TGTGCCAGCAGTTTACAGGGGGAAGTGGATACGCAGTATTTT.

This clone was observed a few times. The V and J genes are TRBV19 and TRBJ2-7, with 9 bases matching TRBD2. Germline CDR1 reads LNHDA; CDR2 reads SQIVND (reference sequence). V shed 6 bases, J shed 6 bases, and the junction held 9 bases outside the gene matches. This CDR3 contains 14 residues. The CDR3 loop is CASSIVAGVSEQYF. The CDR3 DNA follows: TGTGCCAGTAGCATCGTAGCGGGAGTCTCCGAGCAGTACTTC.

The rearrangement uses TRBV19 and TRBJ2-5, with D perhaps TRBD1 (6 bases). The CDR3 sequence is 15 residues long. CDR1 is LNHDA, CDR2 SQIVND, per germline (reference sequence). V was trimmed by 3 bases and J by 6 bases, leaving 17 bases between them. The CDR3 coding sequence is TGTGCCAGTAGTATTGGCAGGGGCCGCCGACAGACCCAGTACTTC. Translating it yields CASSIGRGRRQTQYF.